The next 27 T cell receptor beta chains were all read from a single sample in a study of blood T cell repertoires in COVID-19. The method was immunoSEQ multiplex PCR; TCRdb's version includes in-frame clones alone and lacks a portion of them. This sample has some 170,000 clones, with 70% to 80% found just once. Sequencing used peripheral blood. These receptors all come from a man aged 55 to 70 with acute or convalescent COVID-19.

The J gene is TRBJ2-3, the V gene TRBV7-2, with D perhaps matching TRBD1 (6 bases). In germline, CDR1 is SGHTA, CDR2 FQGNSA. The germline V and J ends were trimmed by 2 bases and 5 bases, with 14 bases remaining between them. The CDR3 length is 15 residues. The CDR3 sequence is CASSLTGRRGDTQYF. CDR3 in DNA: TGTGCCAGCAGCTTAACAGGGCGACGGGGAGATACGCAGTATTTT.

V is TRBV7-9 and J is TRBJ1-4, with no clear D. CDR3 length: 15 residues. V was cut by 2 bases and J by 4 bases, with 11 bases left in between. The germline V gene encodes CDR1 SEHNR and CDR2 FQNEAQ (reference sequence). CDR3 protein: CASSLQASLNEKLFF. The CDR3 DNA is TGTGCCAGCAGCTTACAAGCATCACTTAATGAAAAACTGTTTTTT.

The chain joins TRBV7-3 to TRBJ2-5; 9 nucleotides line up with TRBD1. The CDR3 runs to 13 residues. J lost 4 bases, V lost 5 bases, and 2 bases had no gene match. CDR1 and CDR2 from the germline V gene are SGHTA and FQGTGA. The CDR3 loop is CASSVQGAETQYF. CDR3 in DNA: TGTGCCAGCAGCGTACAGGGGGCAGAGACCCAGTACTTC.

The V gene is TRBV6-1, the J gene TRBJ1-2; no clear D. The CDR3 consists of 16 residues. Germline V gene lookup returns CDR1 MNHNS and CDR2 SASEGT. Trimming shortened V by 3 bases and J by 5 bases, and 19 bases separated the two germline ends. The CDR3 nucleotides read TGTGCCAGCAGTGAGATCGGGAGGGCTCCTTGGTATGGCTACACCTTC. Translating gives CASSEIGRAPWYGYTF.

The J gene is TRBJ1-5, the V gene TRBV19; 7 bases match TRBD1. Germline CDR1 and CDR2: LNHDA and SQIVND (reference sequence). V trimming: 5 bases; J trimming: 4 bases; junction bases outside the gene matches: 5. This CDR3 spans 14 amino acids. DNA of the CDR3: TGTGCCAGTAGTCCGGGACAGATAAATCAGCCCCAGCATTTT. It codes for CASSPGQINQPQHF.

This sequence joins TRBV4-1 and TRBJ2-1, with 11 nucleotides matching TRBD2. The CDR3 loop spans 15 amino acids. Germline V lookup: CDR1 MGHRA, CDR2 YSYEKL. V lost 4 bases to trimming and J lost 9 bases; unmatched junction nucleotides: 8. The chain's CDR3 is CASSPRTSGGGEQFF. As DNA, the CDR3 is TGCGCCAGCAGCCCACGAACTAGCGGGGGCGGTGAGCAGTTCTTC.

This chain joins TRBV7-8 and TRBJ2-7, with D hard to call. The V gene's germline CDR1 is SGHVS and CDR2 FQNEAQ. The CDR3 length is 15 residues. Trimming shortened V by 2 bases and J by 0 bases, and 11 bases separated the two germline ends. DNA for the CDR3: TGTGCCAGCAGCTTAACAGATAGTTTCTCCTACGAGCAGTACTTC. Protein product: CASSLTDSFSYEQYF.

The CDR3, as DNA: TGCAGCGTTGAAGATTATGGCACAACGTCGGAGACCCAGTACTTC. Protein sequence: CSVEDYGTTSETQYF. The chain recombines TRBV29-1 with TRBJ2-5; D ambiguous. V shed 0 bases and J shed 5 bases, with 16 bases lying between them. CDR1 is SQVTM, CDR2 ANQGSEA, per germline. The CDR3 is 15 amino acids.

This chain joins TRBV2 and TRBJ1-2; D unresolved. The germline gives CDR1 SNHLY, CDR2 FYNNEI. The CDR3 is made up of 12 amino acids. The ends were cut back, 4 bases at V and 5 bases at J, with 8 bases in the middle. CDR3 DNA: TGTGCCAGCAGTGCGTCAGATTATGGCTACACCTTC. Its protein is CASSASDYGYTF.

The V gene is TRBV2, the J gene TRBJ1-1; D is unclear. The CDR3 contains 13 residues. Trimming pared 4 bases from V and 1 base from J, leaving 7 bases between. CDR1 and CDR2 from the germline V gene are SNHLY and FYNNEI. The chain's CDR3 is CASSGERNTEAFF. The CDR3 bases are TGTGCCAGCAGTGGGGAGAGGAACACTGAAGCTTTCTTT.

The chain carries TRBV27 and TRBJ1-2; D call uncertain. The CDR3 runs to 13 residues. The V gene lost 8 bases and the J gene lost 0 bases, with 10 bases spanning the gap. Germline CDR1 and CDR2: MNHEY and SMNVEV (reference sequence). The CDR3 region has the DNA TGTGCCAGCGGGCCTTCGACTAACTATGGCTACACCTTC. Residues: CASGPSTNYGYTF.

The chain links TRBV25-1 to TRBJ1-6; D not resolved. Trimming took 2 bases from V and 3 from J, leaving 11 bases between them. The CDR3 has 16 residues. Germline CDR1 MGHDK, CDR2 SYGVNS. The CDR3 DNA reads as TGTGCCAGCAGTGAACATGAGGGCAGCTATAATTCACCCCTCCACTTT. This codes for CASSEHEGSYNSPLHF.

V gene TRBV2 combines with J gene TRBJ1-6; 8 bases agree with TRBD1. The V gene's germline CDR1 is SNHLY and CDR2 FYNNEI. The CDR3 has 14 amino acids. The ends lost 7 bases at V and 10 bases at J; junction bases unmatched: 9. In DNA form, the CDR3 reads TGTGCCAGCATTCCGGGACAGGTTTTCTCACCCCTCCACTTT. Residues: CASIPGQVFSPLHF.

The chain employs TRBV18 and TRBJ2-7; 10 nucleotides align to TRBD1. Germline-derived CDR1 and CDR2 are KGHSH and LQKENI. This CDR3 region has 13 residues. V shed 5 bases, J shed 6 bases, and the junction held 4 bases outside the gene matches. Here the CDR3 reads CASSGTGESEQYF. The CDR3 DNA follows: TGTGCCAGCTCAGGGACAGGGGAATCCGAGCAGTACTTC.

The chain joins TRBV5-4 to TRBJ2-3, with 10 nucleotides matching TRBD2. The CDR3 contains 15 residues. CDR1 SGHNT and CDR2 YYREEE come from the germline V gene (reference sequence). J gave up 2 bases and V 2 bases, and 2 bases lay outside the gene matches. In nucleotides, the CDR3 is TGTGCCAGCAGCTTTAGCGGGGGGCTCACAGATACGCAGTATTTT. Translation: CASSFSGGLTDTQYF.

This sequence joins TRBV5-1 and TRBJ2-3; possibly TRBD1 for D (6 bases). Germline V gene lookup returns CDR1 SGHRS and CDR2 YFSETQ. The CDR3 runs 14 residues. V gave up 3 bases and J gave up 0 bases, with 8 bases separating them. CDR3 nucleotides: TGCGCCAGCAGCTCCGGACAGAGCACAGATACGCAGTATTTT. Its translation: CASSSGQSTDTQYF.

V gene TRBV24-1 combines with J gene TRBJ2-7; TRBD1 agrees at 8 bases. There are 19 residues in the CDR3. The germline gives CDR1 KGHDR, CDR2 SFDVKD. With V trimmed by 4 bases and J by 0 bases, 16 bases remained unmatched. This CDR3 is CATSDYTVTGGISSYEQYF. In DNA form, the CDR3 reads TGTGCCACCAGTGACTATACCGTAACAGGGGGAATCAGCTCCTACGAGCAGTACTTC.

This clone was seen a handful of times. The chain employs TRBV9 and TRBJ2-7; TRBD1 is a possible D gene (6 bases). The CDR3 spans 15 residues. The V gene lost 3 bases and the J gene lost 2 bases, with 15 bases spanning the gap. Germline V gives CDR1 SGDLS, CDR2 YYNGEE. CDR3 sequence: CASSATRTAPYEQYF. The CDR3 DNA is TGTGCCAGCAGCGCCACGAGGACAGCTCCCTACGAGCAGTACTTC.

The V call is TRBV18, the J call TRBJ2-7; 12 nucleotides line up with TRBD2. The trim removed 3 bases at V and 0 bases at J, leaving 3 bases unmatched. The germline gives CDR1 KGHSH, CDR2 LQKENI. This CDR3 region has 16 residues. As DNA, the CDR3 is TGTGCCAGCTCACCGACTAGCGGGGGACTCTCCTACGAGCAGTACTTC. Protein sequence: CASSPTSGGLSYEQYF.

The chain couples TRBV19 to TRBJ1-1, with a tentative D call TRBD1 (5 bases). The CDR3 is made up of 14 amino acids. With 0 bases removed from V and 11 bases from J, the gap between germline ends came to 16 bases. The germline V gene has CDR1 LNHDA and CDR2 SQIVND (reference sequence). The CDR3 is CASSIDGAGSTAFF. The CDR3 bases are TGTGCCAGTAGTATAGATGGCGCAGGGTCGACGGCTTTCTTT.

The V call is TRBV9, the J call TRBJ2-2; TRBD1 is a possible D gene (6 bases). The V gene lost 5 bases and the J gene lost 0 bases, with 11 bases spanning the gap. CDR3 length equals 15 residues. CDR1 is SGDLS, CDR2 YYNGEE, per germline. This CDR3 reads CASRDGTTNTGELFF. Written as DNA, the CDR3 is TGTGCCAGCAGAGACGGGACAACGAACACCGGGGAGCTGTTTTTT.

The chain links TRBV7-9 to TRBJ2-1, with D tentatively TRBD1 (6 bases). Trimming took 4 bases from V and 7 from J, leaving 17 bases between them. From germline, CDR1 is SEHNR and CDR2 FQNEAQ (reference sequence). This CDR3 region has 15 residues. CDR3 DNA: TGTGCCAGCAGCTCCCAGGGGATTAGGTTTAATGAGCAGTTCTTC. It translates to CASSSQGIRFNEQFF.

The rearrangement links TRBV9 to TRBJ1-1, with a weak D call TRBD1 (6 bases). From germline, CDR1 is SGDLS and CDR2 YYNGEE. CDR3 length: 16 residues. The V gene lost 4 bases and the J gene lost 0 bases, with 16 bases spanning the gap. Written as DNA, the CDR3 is TGTGCCAGCAGCTCCCGAGGGGGGGTTATGAACACTGAAGCTTTCTTT. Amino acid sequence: CASSSRGGVMNTEAFF.

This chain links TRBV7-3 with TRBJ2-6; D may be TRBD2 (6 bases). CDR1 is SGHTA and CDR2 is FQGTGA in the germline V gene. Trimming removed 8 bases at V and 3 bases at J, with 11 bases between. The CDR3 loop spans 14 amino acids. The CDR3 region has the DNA TGTGCCAGCTCTCACGGGGGTGGGGCCAACGTCCTGACTTTC. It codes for CASSHGGGANVLTF.

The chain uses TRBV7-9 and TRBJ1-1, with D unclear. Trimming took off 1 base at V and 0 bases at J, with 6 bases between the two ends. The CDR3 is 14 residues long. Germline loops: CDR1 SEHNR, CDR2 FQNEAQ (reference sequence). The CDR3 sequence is CASSLGRLNTEAFF. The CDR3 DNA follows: TGTGCCAGCAGCTTAGGCAGATTGAACACTGAAGCTTTCTTT.

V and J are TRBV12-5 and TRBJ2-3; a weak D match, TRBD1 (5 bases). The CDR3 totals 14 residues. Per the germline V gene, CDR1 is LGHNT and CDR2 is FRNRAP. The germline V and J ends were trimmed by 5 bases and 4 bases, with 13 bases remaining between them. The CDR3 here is CASGGSGIPDTQYF. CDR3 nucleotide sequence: TGTGCTAGTGGTGGTTCAGGGATCCCAGATACGCAGTATTTT.

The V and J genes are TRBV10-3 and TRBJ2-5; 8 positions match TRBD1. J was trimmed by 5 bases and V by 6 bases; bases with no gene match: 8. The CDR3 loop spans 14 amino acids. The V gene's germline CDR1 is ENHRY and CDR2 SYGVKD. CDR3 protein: CAISPSGGSETQYF. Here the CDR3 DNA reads TGTGCCATCAGCCCATCAGGGGGCAGCGAGACCCAGTACTTC.